This passage covers 11 T cell receptor beta chains from one sample sequenced in a study of beta chain features in type 1 diabetes. Expressed TCRB transcripts were sequenced, since all the RNA that had been isolated was reverse transcribed. Using immunoSEQ multiplex PCR, the repertoire was profiled, and TCRdb retains in-frame clones only, with some absent. Of over 120,000 clones detected, roughly 10% appear once; the ten largest clones hold 1.3%. Specimen: naive CD4+ T cells from blood. The receptors shown here come from a man in his late teens or twenties in good health.

The chain uses TRBV20-1 and TRBJ1-2, with a weak D call TRBD1 (5 bases). Germline lookup yields CDR1 DFQATT and CDR2 SNEGSKA (reference sequence). The CDR3 contains 10 residues. Trimming left V 5 bases short and J 7 bases short, with 8 bases between. The CDR3 sequence is CSAAGGGYTF. CDR3 nucleotide sequence: TGCAGTGCTGCGGGGGGTGGCTACACCTTC.

This clone was counted a few times. J is TRBJ2-1 and V is TRBV7-2, with 9 bases aligning to TRBD1. V lost 2 bases, J lost 3 bases, and 8 bases stayed unmatched. The CDR3 consists of 17 residues. Germline values: CDR1 SGHTA, CDR2 FQGNSA. The CDR3 loop is CASSLNRGTGFYNEQFF. In DNA, the CDR3 is TGTGCCAGCAGCTTAAACCGCGGGACAGGGTTCTACAATGAGCAGTTCTTC.

There are a few counts of this clone. The V call is TRBV7-9, the J call TRBJ2-2; a possible D gene is TRBD2 (6 bases). The V gene's germline CDR1 is SEHNR and CDR2 FQNEAQ (reference sequence). Trimming shortened V by 2 bases and J by 1 base, and 8 bases separated the two germline ends. The CDR3 totals 15 residues. The CDR3 loop reads CASSLWRGNTGELFF. CDR3 bases: TGTGCCAGCAGCTTATGGCGGGGGAACACCGGGGAGCTGTTTTTT.

The CDR3 DNA follows: TGCGCCAGCAGCTTGACAGTCTCCTACGAGCAGTACTTC. This gives the protein CASSLTVSYEQYF. The genes are TRBV5-1 and TRBJ2-7; D call uncertain. Per the germline V gene, CDR1 is SGHRS and CDR2 is YFSETQ. Trimming removed 1 base at V and 0 bases at J, with 5 bases between. The CDR3 length is 13 residues.

The J gene is TRBJ1-4, the V gene TRBV7-9; D not resolved. Trimming left V 3 bases short and J 0 bases short, with 8 bases between. The CDR3 covers 15 residues. CDR1 is SEHNR and CDR2 is FQNEAQ in the germline V gene (reference sequence). CDR3 loop: CASSLEATTNEKLFF. The CDR3 coding sequence is TGTGCCAGCAGCTTGGAGGCAACAACTAATGAAAAACTGTTTTTT.

The J gene is TRBJ2-1, the V gene TRBV7-7; TRBD2 matches 14 bases. CDR3 length: 18 residues. V lost 0 bases, J lost 5 bases, and 6 bases stayed unmatched. CDR1 is SSHAT and CDR2 is FNYEAQ in the germline V gene (reference sequence). In DNA, the CDR3 is TGTGCCAGCAGCTTAGCCCACTCGGGACTAGCGGGGGACAATGAGCAGTTCTTC. Its protein product is CASSLAHSGLAGDNEQFF.

In its sample, this clone was seen a few times. V and J are TRBV10-3 and TRBJ2-1; 9 bases align to TRBD1. Germline loops: CDR1 ENHRY, CDR2 SYGVKD. Trimming at V came to 0 bases and at J to 6 bases, leaving 6 bases not matched to a gene. The CDR3 has 16 amino acids. CDR3 residues: CAISESPGQGSNEQFF. CDR3 DNA sequence: TGTGCCATCAGTGAGTCCCCGGGACAGGGTTCCAATGAGCAGTTCTTC.

This chain links TRBV7-2 with TRBJ1-1, with 9 bases matching TRBD1. The CDR3 has 14 residues. V trimming: 4 bases; J trimming: 7 bases; junction bases outside the gene matches: 7. The germline gives CDR1 SGHTA, CDR2 FQGNSA. CDR3 DNA sequence: TGTGCCAGCAGCTCTAACAGGGGGCAGGATGAAGCTTTCTTT. Encoded protein: CASSSNRGQDEAFF.

The table lists this clone with a few counts. The V gene is TRBV18, the J gene TRBJ2-7; 10 bases are a match to TRBD1. CDR3 size: 17 residues. Germline trimming cut 3 bases from V and 2 bases from J; bases unmatched to any gene: 10. Germline loops: CDR1 KGHSH, CDR2 LQKENI. The chain's CDR3 is CASSPGTKGQGTYEQYF. In DNA, the CDR3 is TGTGCCAGCTCACCCGGCACAAAGGGACAGGGGACCTACGAGCAGTACTTC.

This clone was recorded a few times. The rearrangement links TRBV5-4 to TRBJ2-7, with 8 bases lining up with TRBD1. The CDR3 contains 13 residues. J was trimmed by 3 bases and V by 2 bases; bases with no gene match: 1. CDR1 is SGHNT, CDR2 YYREEE, per germline (reference sequence). CDR3 in amino acids: CASSFTGGYEQYF. The CDR3, as DNA: TGTGCCAGCAGCTTTACAGGGGGCTACGAGCAGTACTTC.

This chain links TRBV7-2 with TRBJ1-6; the D gene is possibly TRBD1 (5 bases). The V and J ends lost 3 bases and 7 bases respectively, with 13 bases between them. The germline gives CDR1 SGHTA, CDR2 FQGNSA. The CDR3 length is 15 residues. CDR3 residues: CASSFVGVGNSPLHF. In nucleotides, the CDR3 is TGTGCCAGCAGCTTCGTAGGGGTTGGCAATTCACCCCTCCACTTT.